These T cell receptor beta chains were read from a single sample in a study of T cells in Graves' hyperthyroidism and ophthalmopathy. TCRdb ran MiXCR on the multiplex PCR reads and lists one entry per CDR3 protein. The sample consists of under 250,000 distinct CDR3 sequences, approximately 25% of them appearing once. The sample consisted of blood. The receptors here all came from a woman in her thirties or forties with Graves' ophthalmopathy. Each CDR3 is given with its conserved first and last residue. Fields, in order: CDR3 length, J gene, clone size, D gene, V gene, CDR3 protein, CDR3 DNA. A D gene is named only where the DNA matches it firmly. Clone sizes are given selectively: once, few, many, or a class where the clone is expanded.

15 TRBJ1-1 many TRBD1 TRBV5-1 CASSLAVRGDTEAFF TGCGCCAGCAGCTTGGCGGTCAGGGGGGATACTGAAGCTTTCTTT
17 TRBJ1-2 many - TRBV5-1 CASRPSRVRWVDYGYTF TGCGCCAGCAGGCCTTCGAGGGTCCGCTGGGTTGACTATGGCTACACCTTC
10 TRBJ1-1 many - TRBV20-1 CSASTGEAFF TGCAGTGCTAGTACCGGTGAGGCTTTCTTT
16 TRBJ2-7 once TRBD2 TRBV19 CASSRTSGRASYEQYF TGTGCCAGTAGTCGAACTAGCGGGAGGGCCTCCTACGAGCAGTACTTC
15 TRBJ1-5 - - TRBV28 CASRATHESNQPQHF TGTGCCAGCAGGGCCACCCACGAGAGCAATCAGCCCCAGCATTTT
16 TRBJ1-2 many TRBD1 TRBV28 CASSIDPGQEDYGYTF TGTGCCAGCAGTATAGACCCCGGACAGGAGGACTATGGCTACACCTTC
15 TRBJ2-7 many - TRBV20-1 CSARDLPTGRREQYF TGCAGTGCTAGAGACCTCCCGACAGGAAGAAGGGAGCAGTACTTC
17 TRBJ2-7 - TRBD1 TRBV6-2/TRBV6-3 CASSYLPWTGSNYEQYF TGTGCCAGCAGTTACCTACCCTGGACAGGGAGTAACTACGAGCAGTACTTC
14 TRBJ2-2 - - TRBV29-1 CSVEGLRATGELFF TGCAGCGTTGAGGGGCTCCGGGCGACCGGGGAGCTGTTTTTT
14 TRBJ2-7 few TRBD1 TRBV20-1 CSARSGTGTYEQYF TGCAGTGCTAGATCCGGGACAGGGACCTACGAGCAGTACTTC
16 TRBJ2-7 many - TRBV6-5 CASSRSLLAPDYEQYF TGTGCCAGCAGTAGGTCCCTATTGGCCCCTGATTACGAGCAGTACTTC
17 TRBJ2-3 many - TRBV7-8 CASSLLVARAEADTQYF TGTGCCAGCAGCTTACTTGTCGCGAGGGCTGAAGCAGATACGCAGTATTTT
15 TRBJ1-6 many - TRBV5-6 CASSSRTYMRSPLHF TGTGCCAGCAGCTCCCGGACATATATGAGATCACCCCTCCACTTT
16 TRBJ1-5 many - TRBV7-8 CASSSGWAHSNQPQHF TGTGCCAGCAGCTCGGGCTGGGCTCATAGCAATCAGCCCCAGCATTTT
15 TRBJ2-5 many TRBD1 TRBV6-5 CASTDRAVGKETQYF TGTGCCAGCACCGACAGGGCAGTAGGGAAAGAGACCCAGTACTTC
12 TRBJ1-1 many - TRBV6-1 CASSEGAGGAFF TGTGCCAGCAGTGAGGGTGCGGGAGGCGCTTTCTTT
12 TRBJ2-7 many - TRBV15 CATSRDFYEQYF TGTGCCACCAGCAGAGATTTCTACGAGCAGTACTTC
18 TRBJ1-5 many - TRBV6-1 CASSEAGVGVSSNQPQHF TGTGCCAGCAGTGAAGCGGGGGTGGGAGTGAGTAGCAATCAGCCCCAGCATTTT
15 TRBJ1-2 few - TRBV3-1 CASSQEAQKRYGYIF TGTGCCAGCAGCCAAGAGGCACAGAAACGCTATGGCTACATCTTC
15 TRBJ1-5 many - TRBV6-1 CASSLSPWGNQPQHF TGTGCCAGCAGTCTATCACCTTGGGGCAATCAGCCCCAGCATTTT
13 TRBJ1-1 many - TRBV19 CASNKREGAEAFF TGTGCCTCGAATAAAAGGGAGGGGGCTGAAGCTTTCTTT
14 TRBJ2-7 many - TRBV2 CASTEGGSGYEQYF TGTGCCAGCACCGAGGGGGGGAGCGGCTACGAGCAGTACTTC
12 TRBJ1-1 many - TRBV19 CASRDGYTEAFF TGTGCCAGCCGGGACGGATACACTGAAGCTTTCTTT
17 TRBJ2-2 many TRBD2 TRBV19 CASSIGLGRSLTGELFF TGTGCCAGTAGTATAGGCCTCGGGAGGTCTCTCACCGGGGAGCTGTTTTTT
14 TRBJ2-2 many - TRBV19 CASRPFRDTGELFF TGTGCCAGTAGACCCTTCCGAGACACCGGGGAGCTGTTTTTT
14 TRBJ1-5 many - TRBV7-4 CASTLTRPNQPQHF TGTGCCAGCACCTTGACTAGGCCCAATCAGCCCCAGCATTTT
14 TRBJ2-7 many TRBD1 TRBV6-1 CASSAWDRGVEQYF TGTGCCAGCAGTGCATGGGACAGGGGGGTAGAGCAGTACTTC